A single sample is the source of the 16 T cell receptor beta chains below, sequenced in a study of T cells after yellow fever vaccination (dated by TCRdb to between 2018 and 2020). In light of the paper, this sample's treatment or condition label describes: live attenuated yellow fever vaccine strain. Receptor libraries were prepared by 5' RACE. Sequencing took place on an Illumina NovaSeq 6000. The raw public reads went through TCRdb reprocessing: fastp at Q25, MiXCR clone calling, in-frame beta chains kept. Records with the same CDR3 protein are collapsed into one entry carrying the most frequent genes and DNA. In all, the sample holds some 300,000 distinct CDR3 sequences, and 9.5% to 12% of those were seen once. The ten largest clones capture 3% to 3.5% of the sample. The starting material was CD4+ T cells sorted from PBMCs, obtained 45 days after the yellow fever booster vaccination. The receptors originated from a man younger than 30 who received the YFV17D yellow fever vaccine.

A few counts support this clonotype. The chain links TRBV4-3 to TRBJ1-1; TRBD1 agrees at 11 bases. There are 16 residues in the CDR3. Germline CDR1 is LGHNA and CDR2 is YSLEER. J lost 7 bases, V lost 4 bases, and 11 bases had no gene match. In nucleotides, the CDR3 is TGCGCCAGCAGCCCCCTACTCGGACAGGGGGCTTATGAAGCTTTCTTT. Its translation: CASSPLLGQGAYEAFF.

In its sample, this clonotype was seen many times. The rearrangement uses TRBV2 and TRBJ2-7, with 7 bases fitting TRBD1. CDR3 size: 13 residues. The germline CDR1 and CDR2 sequences are SNHLY and FYNNEI. V trimming: 6 bases; J trimming: 1 base; junction bases outside the gene matches: 3. In nucleotides, the CDR3 is TGTGCCAGCAGGCGACAGGGTTCCTACGAGCAGTACTTC. This codes for CASRRQGSYEQYF. The full variable domain, in which reference TRBV2 and TRBJ2-7 provide the parts outside the CDR3, is EPEVTQTPSHQVTQMGQEVILRCVPISNHLYFYWYRQILGQKVEFLVSFYNNEISEKSEIFDDQFSVERPDGSNFTLKIRSTKLEDSAMYFCASRRQGSYEQYFGPGTRLTVT.

The chain uses TRBV6-6 and TRBJ1-5; no clear D. CDR3 length: 15 residues. Per germline, CDR1 MNHNY and CDR2 SVGAGI (reference sequence). V shed 7 bases and J shed 1 base, with 14 bases lying between them. The CDR3 protein is CASIHRTGSNQPQHF. The CDR3 nucleotides are TGTGCCAGCATCCACCGGACCGGCAGCAATCAGCCCCAGCATTTT.

V usage is TRBV20-1 and J usage is TRBJ2-7, with TRBD2 as a possible D gene (6 bases). The germline V gene encodes CDR1 DFQATT and CDR2 SNEGSKA (reference sequence). This CDR3 spans 14 amino acids. Trimming shortened V by 4 bases and J by 3 bases, and 16 bases separated the two germline ends. The CDR3 nucleotides are TGCAGTGCTACTCGTGGCGGGGAAGGCTACGAGCAGTACTTC. Encoded protein: CSATRGGEGYEQYF.

The chain recombines TRBV2 with TRBJ1-4; D is uncertain. The CDR3 covers 14 residues. V lost 7 bases and J 7 bases, leaving 16 bases between the germline ends. Germline V gives CDR1 SNHLY, CDR2 FYNNEI. The CDR3 region has the DNA TGTGCCAGCATGTTGGAAAAGGGTTTTGAAAAACTGTTTTTT. This sequence encodes CASMLEKGFEKLFF.

The V call is TRBV7-8, the J call TRBJ1-1; D remains unclear. CDR1 SGHVS and CDR2 FQNEAQ come from the germline V gene. This CDR3 spans 12 amino acids. Trimming stripped 3 bases from V and 5 bases from J, with 7 bases between. The CDR3: CASSLGETEAFF. The CDR3 DNA follows: TGTGCCAGCAGCTTGGGAGAGACTGAAGCTTTCTTT.

The chain employs TRBV27 and TRBJ2-3; 10 bases agree with TRBD2. Germline values: CDR1 MNHEY, CDR2 SMNVEV (reference sequence). V lost 4 bases to trimming and J lost 2 bases; unmatched junction nucleotides: 3. The CDR3 is made up of 15 amino acids. CDR3 sequence (DNA): TGTGCCAGCAGTTCCAGCGGGGGGGACACAGATACGCAGTATTTT. This gives the protein CASSSSGGDTDTQYF.

This clonotype was seen repeatedly, ten times or more. This chain uses TRBV4-2 with TRBJ2-3, with D perhaps assigned TRBD1 or TRBD2 (5 bases each). The germline V gene has CDR1 LGHNA and CDR2 YNFKEQ. The V end lost 4 bases, the J end lost 5 bases, and 16 bases lay between the germline ends. The CDR3 totals 15 residues. CDR3 nucleotide sequence: TGTGCCAGCAGCCCCAAGGGGCTAGCCAGAGATACGCAGTATTTT. Amino acids: CASSPKGLARDTQYF.

In its sample, this clonotype was seen many times. The chain recombines TRBV5-1 with TRBJ2-1; no clear D. The CDR3 has 13 residues. CDR1 and CDR2 from the germline V gene are SGHRS and YFSETQ. Trimming removed 2 bases at V and 6 bases at J, with 9 bases between. The CDR3 region is CASSFESANEQFF. The CDR3 DNA reads as TGCGCCAGCAGCTTTGAGTCCGCCAATGAGCAGTTCTTC.

There are a few counts of this clonotype. This chain connects TRBV10-3 to TRBJ1-2; TRBD1 agrees at 8 bases. This CDR3 comprises 14 residues. The J segment lost 3 bases and the V segment lost 4 bases, leaving 4 bases of the junction unmatched. Germline V lookup: CDR1 ENHRY, CDR2 SYGVKD. The CDR3 nucleotides are TGTGCCATCAGTGGTGGACAGGGTGACTATGGCTACACCTTC. Amino acid sequence: CAISGGQGDYGYTF.

This chain uses TRBV6-6 with TRBJ1-6, with TRBD1 matching over 7 bases. Trimming at V came to 2 bases and at J to 10 bases, leaving 8 bases not matched to a gene. The CDR3 runs 15 residues. Germline V lookup: CDR1 MNHNY, CDR2 SVGAGI (reference sequence). The CDR3 loop is CASSYDRAQRSPLHF. Written as DNA, the CDR3 is TGTGCCAGCAGTTACGACAGGGCACAGCGGTCACCCCTCCACTTT.

The chain has TRBV7-2 and TRBJ2-2; D is perhaps TRBD1 or TRBD2 (6 bases each). The germline gives CDR1 SGHTA, CDR2 FQGNSA. This CDR3 contains 17 residues. The V gene lost 1 base and the J gene lost 7 bases, with 19 bases spanning the gap. CDR3 amino acids: CASSLVSGALFHGELFF. The CDR3 bases are TGTGCCAGCAGCTTAGTATCGGGGGCCCTTTTCCACGGGGAGCTGTTTTTT.

The rearrangement uses TRBV5-1 and TRBJ1-5; no reliable D call. Germline V gene lookup returns CDR1 SGHRS and CDR2 YFSETQ. This CDR3 is 13 amino acids long. V was shortened by 4 bases and J by 6 bases, with 11 bases between the two germline ends. The CDR3 spells CASSVHSGQPQHF. CDR3 in DNA: TGCGCCAGCAGCGTCCACTCCGGTCAGCCCCAGCATTTT.

The rearrangement links TRBV4-1 to TRBJ2-3; TRBD2 aligns across 8 bases. CDR1 is MGHRA and CDR2 is YSYEKL in the germline V gene. The V segment lost 2 bases and the J segment 4 bases; nucleotides outside the gene matches: 23. There are 21 residues in the CDR3. The CDR3 bases are TGCGCCAGCAGCCAATACCACCACCCCCTGGACGGGCGCGGGGGGTCAGATACGCAGTATTTT. Translated: CASSQYHHPLDGRGGSDTQYF.

This clonotype has at least ten counts. The J gene is TRBJ2-1, the V gene TRBV7-2; D not resolved. Germline V gives CDR1 SGHTA, CDR2 FQGNSA. V was cut by 6 bases and J by 9 bases, with 15 bases left in between. CDR3 length: 13 residues. CDR3 DNA sequence: TGTGCCAGCAGTCAGAGGACGGCTAGTGAGCAGTTCTTC. Translating gives CASSQRTASEQFF.

The genes are TRBV19 and TRBJ2-1; possible D gene TRBD2, 5 bases. Between the trimmed V and J ends, which lost 6 bases and 10 bases, there was a span of 13 bases. In germline, CDR1 is LNHDA, CDR2 SQIVND (reference sequence). This CDR3 is 12 amino acids long. The CDR3 bases are TGTGCCAGTAGGACGACGGGAAGCGAGCAGTTCTTC. As protein: CASRTTGSEQFF.